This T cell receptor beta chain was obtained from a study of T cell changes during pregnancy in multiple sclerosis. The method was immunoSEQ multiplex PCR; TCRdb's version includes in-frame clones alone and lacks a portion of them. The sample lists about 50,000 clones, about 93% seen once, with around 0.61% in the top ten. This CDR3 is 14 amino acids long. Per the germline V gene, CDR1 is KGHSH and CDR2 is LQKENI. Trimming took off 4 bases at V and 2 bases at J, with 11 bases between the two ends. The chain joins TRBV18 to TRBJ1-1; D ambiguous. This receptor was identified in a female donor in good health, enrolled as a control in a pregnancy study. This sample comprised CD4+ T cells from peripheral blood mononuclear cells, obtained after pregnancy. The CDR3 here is CASSLGVGNTEAFF. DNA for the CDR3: TGTGCCAGCTCACTCGGGGTGGGAAACACTGAAGCTTTCTTT.